The clone carrying this T cell receptor beta chain was recorded at least ten times. Antigen: not known. To make TCR beta libraries, researchers used iRepertoire HTBI primers and Arm-PCR of CDR3 regions. MiXCR was run by TCRdb on the multiplex PCR reads, yielding one entry per CDR3 protein. The sample carries roughly 500,000 distinct CDR3 sequences, around 13% recorded once. The sample belongs to a study of regulatory T cells in long-lasting Graves disease. Findings of the study overall: Newly diagnosed Graves' patients exceeded persistent ones in TCR diversity.

The J segment lost 8 bases and the V segment lost 3 bases, leaving 5 bases of the junction unmatched. The CDR3 runs 14 residues. Germline V gene lookup returns CDR1 KGHSH and CDR2 LQKENI. This sample's time point: newly diagnosed GD, antithyroid drugs for less than 3 months. PBMCs were the source of the RNA used for TCR sequencing. Another study also made use of these data, one on T cells in Graves' hyperthyroidism and ophthalmopathy. According to that study: The study excluded patients with uncontrolled infection, other autoimmune disease, pregnancy or lactation. Each diagnosis drew on symptoms, thyroxine, TRAb, thyroid ultrasound and orbital computed tomography findings. Separation of ophthalmopathy from stable hyperthyroidism was achieved by a 13 V-J model.

The chain carries TRBV18 and TRBJ1-4, with 8 bases fitting TRBD1. This receptor was taken from a woman aged 50 to 60 with Graves disease. The material sequenced was peripheral blood mononuclear cells (PBMCs), taken at new diagnosis, from a patient treated with antithyroid drugs. DNA for the CDR3: TGTGCCAGCTCACCGCGGACAGGGCCCGAAAAACTGTTTTTT. Translation gives CASSPRTGPEKLFF.